This TCR beta chain was recorded in a study of human T cells and chemical hapten exposure. CDR1 is MNHEY, CDR2 SVGEGT, per germline. V was clipped by 6 bases and J by 0 bases, with 13 bases between them. The CDR3 runs 15 residues. The time point here: patch test 1, 2 weeks after DPC sensitization. Treatment: therapeutic diphenylcyclopropenone sensitization with weekly scalp DPC. TCRdb ran MiXCR on the RACE reads and lists one entry per CDR3 protein. The data show 340,000 or so distinct CDR3 sequences, 6% to 8.5% seen once. This sequence joins TRBV6-2 or TRBV6-3 and TRBJ2-3; D possibly corresponds to TRBD1 (5 bases). The sequence came from a young woman with alopecia areata. Some clones in this sample may be carry-over from other donors' samples. The sample here was whole blood, taken in connection with sensitization to the hapten diphenylcyclopropenone (DPC). Written as DNA, the CDR3 is TGTGCCAGCAGGAGAGACAGCCTTAGCACAGATACGCAGTATTTT. Protein sequence: CASRRDSLSTDTQYF.